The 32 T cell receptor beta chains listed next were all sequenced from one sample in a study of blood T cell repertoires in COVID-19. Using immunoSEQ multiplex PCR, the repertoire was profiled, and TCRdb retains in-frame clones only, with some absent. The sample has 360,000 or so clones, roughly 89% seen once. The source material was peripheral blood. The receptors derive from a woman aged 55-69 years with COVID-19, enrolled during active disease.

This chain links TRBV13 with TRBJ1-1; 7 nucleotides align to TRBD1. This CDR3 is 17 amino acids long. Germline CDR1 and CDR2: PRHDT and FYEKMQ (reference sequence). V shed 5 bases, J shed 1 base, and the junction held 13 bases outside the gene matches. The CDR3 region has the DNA TGTGCCAGCAGCCCAGAATACAGGGGTACCTCGAACACTGAAGCTTTCTTT. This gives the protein CASSPEYRGTSNTEAFF.

The CDR3 region is CASSQHGTSTGELFF. The CDR3, as DNA: TGTGCCAGCAGCCAGCACGGGACTAGCACCGGGGAGCTGTTTTTT. The chain uses TRBV3-1 (or the pseudogene TRBV3-2) and TRBJ2-2; 8 bases line up with TRBD2. V was pared by 3 bases and J by 4 bases, with 4 bases of the junction left unmatched. This CDR3 contains 15 residues. The germline V gene encodes CDR1 LGHDT and CDR2 YNNKEL (reference sequence).

CDR3 amino acids: CASRTSGIQETQYF. In nucleotides, the CDR3 is TGTGCCAGCAGGACTAGCGGAATACAAGAGACCCAGTACTTC. The chain employs TRBV25-1 and TRBJ2-5; 9 nucleotides line up with TRBD2. CDR1 is MGHDK, CDR2 SYGVNS, per germline. CDR3 length: 14 amino acids. V dropped 6 bases and J dropped 2; count of bases not matched to a gene: 4.

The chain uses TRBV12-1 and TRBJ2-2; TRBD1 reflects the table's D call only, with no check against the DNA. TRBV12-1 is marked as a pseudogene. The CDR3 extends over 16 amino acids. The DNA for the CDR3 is TGTGCCAGCAGCTTTAACCAGGTTTCGAACACCGGGGAGCTGTTTTTT. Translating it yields CASSFNQVSNTGELFF.

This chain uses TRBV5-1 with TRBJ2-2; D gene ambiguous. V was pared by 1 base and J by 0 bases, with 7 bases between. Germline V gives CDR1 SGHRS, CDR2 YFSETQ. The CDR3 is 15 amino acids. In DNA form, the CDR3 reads TGCGCCAGCAGCTTGAGCCCCGCGAACACCGGGGAGCTGTTTTTT. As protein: CASSLSPANTGELFF.

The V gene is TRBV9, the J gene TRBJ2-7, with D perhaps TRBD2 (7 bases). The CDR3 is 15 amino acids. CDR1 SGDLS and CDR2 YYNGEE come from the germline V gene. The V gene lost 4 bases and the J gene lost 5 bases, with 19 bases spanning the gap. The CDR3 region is CASSIGGGGPNEQYF. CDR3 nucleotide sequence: TGTGCCAGCAGCATCGGAGGGGGGGGGCCCAACGAGCAGTACTTC. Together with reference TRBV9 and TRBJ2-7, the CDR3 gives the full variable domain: DSGVTQTPKHLITATGQRVTLRCSPRSGDLSVYWYQQSLDQGLQFLIQYYNGEERAKGNILERFSAQQFPDLHSELNLSSLELGDSALYFCASSIGGGGPNEQYFGPGTRLTVT.

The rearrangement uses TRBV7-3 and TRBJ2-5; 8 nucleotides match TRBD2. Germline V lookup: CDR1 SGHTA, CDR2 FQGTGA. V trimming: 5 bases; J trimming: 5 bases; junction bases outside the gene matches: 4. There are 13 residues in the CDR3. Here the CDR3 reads CASSRGGRETQYF. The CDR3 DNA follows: TGTGCCAGCAGCCGGGGGGGCCGGGAGACCCAGTACTTC. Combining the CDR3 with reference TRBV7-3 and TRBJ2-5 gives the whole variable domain GAGVSQTPSNKVTEKGKYVELRCDPISGHTALYWYRQSLGQGPEFLIYFQGTGAADDSGLPNDRFFAVRPEGSVSTLKIQRTERGDSAVYLCASSRGGRETQYFGPGTRLLVL.

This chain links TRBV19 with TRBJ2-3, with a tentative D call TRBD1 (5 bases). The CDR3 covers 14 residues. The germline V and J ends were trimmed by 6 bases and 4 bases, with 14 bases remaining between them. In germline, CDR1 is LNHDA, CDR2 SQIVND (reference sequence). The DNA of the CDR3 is TGTGCCAGTAGCATCAGGGTCCGGCCAGATACGCAGTATTTT. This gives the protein CASSIRVRPDTQYF.

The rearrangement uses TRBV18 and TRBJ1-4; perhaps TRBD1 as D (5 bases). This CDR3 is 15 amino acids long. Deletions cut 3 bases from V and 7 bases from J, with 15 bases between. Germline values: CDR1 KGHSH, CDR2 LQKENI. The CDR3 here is CASSPRDLEAEKLFF. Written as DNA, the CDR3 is TGTGCCAGCTCACCGCGGGACCTCGAGGCTGAAAAACTGTTTTTT.

CDR3 DNA sequence: TGTGCCAGCAGCTATTCCACACAGGGAGGGAAGGAAGCTTTCTTT. As protein: CASSYSTQGGKEAFF. The V gene is TRBV7-9, the J gene TRBJ1-1; D is possibly TRBD1 (6 bases). Germline CDR1 reads SEHNR; CDR2 reads FQNEAQ (reference sequence). The CDR3 covers 15 residues. Deletions cut 4 bases from V and 8 bases from J, with 20 bases between. Looking up the rest from reference TRBV7-9 and TRBJ1-1 gives the full variable domain: DTGVSQNPRHKITKRGQNVTFRCDPISEHNRLYWYRQTLGQGPEFLTYFQNEAQLEKSRLLSDRFSAERPKGSFSTLEIQRTEQGDSAMYLCASSYSTQGGKEAFFGQGTRLTVV.

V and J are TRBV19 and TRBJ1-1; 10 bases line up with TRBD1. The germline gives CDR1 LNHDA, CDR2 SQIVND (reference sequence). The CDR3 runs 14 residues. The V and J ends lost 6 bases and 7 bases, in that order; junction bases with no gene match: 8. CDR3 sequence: CASRVTGGGGEAFF. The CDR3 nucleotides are TGTGCCAGTAGGGTGACAGGGGGCGGTGGTGAAGCTTTCTTT.

In nucleotides, the CDR3 is TGTGCCAGTAGTGACAGGGGGAACACTGAAGCTTTCTTT. Translated, it gives CASSDRGNTEAFF. The V and J genes are TRBV19 and TRBJ1-1; 8 nucleotides agree with TRBD1. The trim removed 5 bases at V and 1 base at J, leaving 0 bases unmatched. Per germline, CDR1 LNHDA and CDR2 SQIVND (reference sequence). There are 13 residues in the CDR3.

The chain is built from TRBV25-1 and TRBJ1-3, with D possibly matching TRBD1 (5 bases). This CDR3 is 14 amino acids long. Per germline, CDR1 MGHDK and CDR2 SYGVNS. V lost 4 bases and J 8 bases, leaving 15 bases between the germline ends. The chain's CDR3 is CASSGVTEIDTIYF. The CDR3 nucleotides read TGTGCCAGCAGTGGGGTGACAGAAATTGACACCATATATTTT. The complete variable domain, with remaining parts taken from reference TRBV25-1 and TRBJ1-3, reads EADIYQTPRYLVIGTGKKITLECSQTMGHDKMYWYQQDPGMELHLIHYSYGVNSTEKGDLSSESTVSRIRTEHFPLTLESARPSHTSQYLCASSGVTEIDTIYFGEGSWLTVV.

The CDR3 is CASSFNRENYGYTF. CDR3 nucleotides: TGTGCCAGCAGCTTTAACAGGGAAAACTATGGCTACACCTTC. The gene calls are TRBV27 and TRBJ1-2; D may be TRBD1 (6 bases). Germline V gene lookup returns CDR1 MNHEY and CDR2 SMNVEV (reference sequence). V was trimmed by 6 bases and J by 2 bases, leaving 13 bases between them. This CDR3 contains 14 residues.

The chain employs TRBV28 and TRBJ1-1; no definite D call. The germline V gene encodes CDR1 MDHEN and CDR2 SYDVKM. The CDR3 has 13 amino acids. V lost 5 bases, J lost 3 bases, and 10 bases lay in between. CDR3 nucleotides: TGTGCCAGCAGTCCCCGGGAGGACACTGAAGCTTTCTTT. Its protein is CASSPREDTEAFF.

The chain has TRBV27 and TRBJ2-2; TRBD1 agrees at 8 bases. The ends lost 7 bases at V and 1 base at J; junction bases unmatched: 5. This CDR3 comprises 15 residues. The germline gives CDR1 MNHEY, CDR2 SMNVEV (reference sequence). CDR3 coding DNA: TGTGCCAGCAAGGCAGGGGGCCGGAACACCGGGGAGCTGTTTTTT. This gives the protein CASKAGGRNTGELFF.

The DNA for the CDR3 is TGTGCCAGCAGAGAGAACTTTTTGACTAATGAAAAACTGTTTTTT. Its protein is CASRENFLTNEKLFF. This chain uses TRBV2 with TRBJ1-4; no definite D call. This CDR3 comprises 15 residues. Germline values: CDR1 SNHLY, CDR2 FYNNEI. The V end lost 6 bases, the J end lost 2 bases, and 13 bases lay between the germline ends.

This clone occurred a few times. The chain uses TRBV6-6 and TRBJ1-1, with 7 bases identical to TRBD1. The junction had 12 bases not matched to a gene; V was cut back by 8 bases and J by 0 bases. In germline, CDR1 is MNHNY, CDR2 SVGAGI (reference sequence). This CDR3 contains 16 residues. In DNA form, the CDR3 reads TGTGCCAGCGCCCGGGACAGCCAAATCATGAACACTGAAGCTTTCTTT. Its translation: CASARDSQIMNTEAFF.

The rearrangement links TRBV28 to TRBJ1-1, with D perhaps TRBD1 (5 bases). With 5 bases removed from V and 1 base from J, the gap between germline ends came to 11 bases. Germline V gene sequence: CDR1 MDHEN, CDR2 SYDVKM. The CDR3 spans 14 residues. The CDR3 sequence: CASSPHTGNTEAFF. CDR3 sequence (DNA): TGTGCCAGCAGTCCCCATACAGGGAACACTGAAGCTTTCTTT. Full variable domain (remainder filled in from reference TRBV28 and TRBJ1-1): DVKVTQSSRYLVKRTGEKVFLECVQDMDHENMFWYRQDPGLGLRLIYFSYDVKMKEKGDIPEGYSVSREKKERFSLILESASTNQTSMYLCASSPHTGNTEAFFGQGTRLTVV.

In DNA form, the CDR3 reads TGTGCTAGTGGTCTAGGGACAGGGGGTGAGCAGTTCTTC. The encoded protein is CASGLGTGGEQFF. The chain links TRBV12-5 to TRBJ2-1, with TRBD1 matching 11 bases. This CDR3 has 13 amino acids. With V trimmed by 5 bases and J by 9 bases, 3 bases remained unmatched. Per germline, CDR1 LGHNT and CDR2 FRNRAP.

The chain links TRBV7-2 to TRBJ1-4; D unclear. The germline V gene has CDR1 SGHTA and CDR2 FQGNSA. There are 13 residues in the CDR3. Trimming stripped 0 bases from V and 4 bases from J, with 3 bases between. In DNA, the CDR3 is TGTGCCAGCAGCTTAGCCCTTAATGAAAAACTGTTTTTT. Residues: CASSLALNEKLFF. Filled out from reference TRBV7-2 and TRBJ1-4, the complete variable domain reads GAGVSQSPSNKVTEKGKDVELRCDPISGHTALYWYRQSLGQGLEFLIYFQGNSAPDKSGLPSDRFSAERTGGSVSTLTIQRTQQEDSAVYLCASSLALNEKLFFGSGTQLSVL.

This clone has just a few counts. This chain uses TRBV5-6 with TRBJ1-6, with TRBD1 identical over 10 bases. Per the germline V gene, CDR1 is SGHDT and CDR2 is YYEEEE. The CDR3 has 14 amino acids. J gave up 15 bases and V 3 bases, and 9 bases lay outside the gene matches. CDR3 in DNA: TGTGCCAGCAGCTGGGAGCCGGGACAGGGGCACCTCCACTTT. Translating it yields CASSWEPGQGHLHF. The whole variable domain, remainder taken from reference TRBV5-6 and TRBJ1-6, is DAGVTQSPTHLIKTRGQQVTLRCSPKSGHDTVSWYQQALGQGPQFIFQYYEEEERQRGNFPDRFSGHQFPNYSSELNVNALLLGDSALYLCASSWEPGQGHLHFGNGTRLTVT.

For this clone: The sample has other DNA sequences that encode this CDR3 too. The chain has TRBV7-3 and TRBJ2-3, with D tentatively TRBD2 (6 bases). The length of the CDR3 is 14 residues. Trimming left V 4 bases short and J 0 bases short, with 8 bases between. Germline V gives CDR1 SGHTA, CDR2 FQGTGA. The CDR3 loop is CASSSGTSTDTQYF. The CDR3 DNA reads TGTGCCAGCAGCTCCGGGACTAGCACAGATACGCAGTATTTT.

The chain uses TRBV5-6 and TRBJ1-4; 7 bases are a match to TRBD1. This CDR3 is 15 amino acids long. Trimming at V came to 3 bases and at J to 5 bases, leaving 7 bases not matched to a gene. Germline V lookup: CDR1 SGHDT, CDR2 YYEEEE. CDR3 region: CASSWAGTVNEKLFF. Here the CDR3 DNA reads TGTGCCAGCAGCTGGGCGGGGACAGTGAATGAAAAACTGTTTTTT.

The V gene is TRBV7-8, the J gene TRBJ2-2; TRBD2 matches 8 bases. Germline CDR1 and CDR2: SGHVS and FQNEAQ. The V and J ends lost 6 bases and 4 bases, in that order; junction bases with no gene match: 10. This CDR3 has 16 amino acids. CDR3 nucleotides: TGTGCCAGCAGATATCGGGGCGGGACTAGCACCGGGGAGCTGTTTTTT. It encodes CASRYRGGTSTGELFF.

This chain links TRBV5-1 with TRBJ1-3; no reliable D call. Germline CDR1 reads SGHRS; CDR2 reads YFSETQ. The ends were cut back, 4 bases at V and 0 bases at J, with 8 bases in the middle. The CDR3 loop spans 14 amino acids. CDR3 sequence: CASSDYNSGNTIYF. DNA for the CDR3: TGCGCCAGCAGCGATTACAACTCTGGAAACACCATATATTTT.

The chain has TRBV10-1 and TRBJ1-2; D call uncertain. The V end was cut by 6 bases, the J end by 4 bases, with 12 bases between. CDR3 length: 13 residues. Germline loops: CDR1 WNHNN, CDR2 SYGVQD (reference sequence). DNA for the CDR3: TGCGCCAGCAGCGTAGGGAGATTCTATGGCTACACCTTC. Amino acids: CASSVGRFYGYTF.

The CDR3 DNA follows: TGTGCCAGCAGTGTCGGGTCAAACACCGGGGAGCTGTTTTTT. Amino acids: CASSVGSNTGELFF. This chain uses TRBV7-3 with TRBJ2-2; D is unclear. The CDR3 has 14 residues. Looked up from germline, CDR1 is SGHTA and CDR2 is FQGTGA. The ends were cut back, 6 bases at V and 2 bases at J, with 10 bases in the middle.

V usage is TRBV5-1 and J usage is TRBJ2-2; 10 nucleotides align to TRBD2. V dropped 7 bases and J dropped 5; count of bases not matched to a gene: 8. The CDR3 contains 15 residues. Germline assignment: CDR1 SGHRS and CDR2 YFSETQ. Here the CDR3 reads CASVVDSGRTGELFF. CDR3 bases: TGCGCCAGCGTAGTGGATAGCGGGAGGACCGGGGAGCTGTTTTTT. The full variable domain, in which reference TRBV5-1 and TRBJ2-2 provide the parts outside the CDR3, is KAGVTQTPRYLIKTRGQQVTLSCSPISGHRSVSWYQQTPGQGLQFLFEYFSETQRNKGNFPGRFSGRQFSNSRSEMNVSTLELGDSALYLCASVVDSGRTGELFFGEGSRLTVL.

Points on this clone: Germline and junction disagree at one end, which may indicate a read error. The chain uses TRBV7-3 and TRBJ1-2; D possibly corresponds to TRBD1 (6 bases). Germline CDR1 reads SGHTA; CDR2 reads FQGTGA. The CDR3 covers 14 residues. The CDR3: CASSSPGHLVPYAF. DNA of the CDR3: TGTGCCAGCAGCTCACCGGGACATCTCGTGCCCTACGCCTTC.

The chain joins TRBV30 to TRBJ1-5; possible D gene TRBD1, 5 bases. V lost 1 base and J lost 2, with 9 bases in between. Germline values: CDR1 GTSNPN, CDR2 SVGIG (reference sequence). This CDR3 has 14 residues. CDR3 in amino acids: CAWSDSRGNQPQHF. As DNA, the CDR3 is TGTGCCTGGAGTGATAGCAGGGGCAATCAGCCCCAGCATTTT.

Here the CDR3 reads CASSFRTGETYEQYF. CDR3 sequence (DNA): TGTGCCAGCAGTTTCCGGACAGGCGAGACCTACGAGCAGTACTTC. The rearrangement links TRBV6-5 to TRBJ2-7; 7 positions agree with TRBD1. The CDR3 totals 15 residues. Losses at the gene ends were 4 bases for V and 2 bases for J; bases not matched to a gene: 8. Germline V gene sequence: CDR1 MNHEY, CDR2 SVGAGI.